Following are 3 T cell receptor beta chains from one sample sequenced in a study of response to subunit inactivated influenza vaccine (dated by TCRdb to between 2018 and 2020). The method behind the library was RT-PCR. This sample was sequenced with an Illumina HiSeq 2500. The public reads were run again by TCRdb, first through fastp at Q25 and then through MiXCR, and only productive beta chains were kept. Each entry merges the rows of one CDR3 protein and shows their most common DNA and genes. This sample holds about 780,000 distinct CDR3 sequences; around a sixth were observed only once. In total, the top ten clones hold approximately 10% of the sample. Source: PBMCs from blood, taken 4 to 6 days after vaccination. These TCRs come from a man aged 50 to 59 who received an inactivated influenza vaccine. Donor details come from another sample of the same person, matched by shared clones.

The chain uses TRBV7-6 and TRBJ1-1, with 8 nucleotides matching TRBD1. The CDR3 is 16 amino acids. The germline CDR1 and CDR2 sequences are SGHVS and FNYEAQ. With 4 bases clipped from V and 6 bases from J, the junction kept 13 bases outside the gene matches. The CDR3 loop is CASSWAVGQGGSEAFF. The CDR3 coding sequence is TGTGCCAGCAGCTGGGCTGTCGGACAGGGAGGCTCTGAAGCTTTCTTT.

This sequence joins TRBV20-1 and TRBJ2-7; TRBD1 agrees at 8 bases. Unmatched junction bases numbered 5, after V lost 0 bases and J lost 1 base. CDR1 and CDR2 (germline): DFQATT, SNEGSKA (reference sequence). The CDR3 consists of 15 residues. This CDR3 is CSARDGTGLSYEQYF. As DNA, the CDR3 is TGCAGTGCTAGAGATGGGACAGGTCTATCCTACGAGCAGTACTTC.

This clonotype has ten or more counts. V gene TRBV15 combines with J gene TRBJ2-3; the match to TRBD2 covers 11 bases. The trim removed 1 base at V and 0 bases at J, leaving 9 bases unmatched. The CDR3 extends over 19 amino acids. CDR1 LNHNV and CDR2 YYDKDF come from the germline V gene (reference sequence). CDR3 region: CATSRGTSGGSTSTDTQYF. The CDR3 DNA is TGTGCCACCAGCAGAGGAACTAGCGGGGGATCGACTAGCACAGATACGCAGTATTTT. The full variable domain, in which reference TRBV15 and TRBJ2-3 provide the parts outside the CDR3, is DAMVIQNPRYQVTQFGKPVTLSCSQTLNHNVMYWYQQKSSQAPKLLFHYYDKDFNNEADTPDNFQSRRPNTSFCFLDIRSPGLGDTAMYLCATSRGTSGGSTSTDTQYFGPGTRLTVL.